The rows below give T cell receptor beta chains drawn from one sample of a study of blood T cell repertoires in COVID-19. Some clones are missing from TCRdb's copy, which holds only in-frame ones; the method was immunoSEQ multiplex PCR. The repertoire holds 250,000 to 300,000 clones, with 75% to 90% as singletons. The sample taken for sequencing was peripheral blood. The receptors were sampled from a middle-aged man with acute or convalescent COVID-19. The CDR3 runs from the conserved cysteine through the conserved F or W. The order of the fields is V gene, clone size, J gene, D gene, CDR3 protein, CDR3 DNA. The D gene is left open where the match is weak. Part of the rows lack a size; the others show once, few, many or a class for expanded clones.

V: TRBV5-1; size: .; J: TRBJ2-7; D: TRBD1; CDR3: CASSSRDSEQYF; DNA: TGCGCCAGCAGCAGTCGGGACAGCGAGCAGTACTTC
V: TRBV2; size: .; J: TRBJ2-7; D: .; CDR3: CASSPSYEQYF; DNA: TGTGCCAGCAGTCCTTCCTACGAGCAGTACTTC
V: TRBV11-3; size: .; J: TRBJ2-1; D: .; CDR3: CASSSFSSESPYNEQFF; DNA: TGTGCCAGCAGCTCCTTTTCTAGCGAATCCCCCTACAATGAGCAGTTCTTC
V: TRBV6-1; size: .; J: TRBJ2-2; D: TRBD1; CDR3: CASSDRRGQGNGELFF; DNA: TGTGCCAGCAGTGACCGACGCGGACAGGGAAACGGGGAGCTGTTTTTT
V: TRBV5-1; size: .; J: TRBJ2-2; D: .; CDR3: CASSSKTLSGSGELFF; DNA: TGCGCCAGCAGCTCAAAGACATTATCAGGGTCCGGGGAGCTGTTTTTT
V: TRBV5-1; size: .; J: TRBJ2-1; D: TRBD1; CDR3: CASSWKGTGSDEQFF; DNA: TGCGCCAGCAGCTGGAAGGGGACAGGGAGCGATGAGCAGTTCTTC
V: TRBV28; size: .; J: TRBJ1-3; D: TRBD1; CDR3: CASSSPGQGLGNTIYF; DNA: TGTGCCAGCAGTTCCCCGGGACAGGGGCTCGGAAACACCATATATTTT
V: TRBV27; size: .; J: TRBJ2-1; D: TRBD1; CDR3: CASSSGTGAPGEQFF; DNA: TGTGCCAGCAGTTCCGGGACAGGGGCGCCGGGTGAGCAGTTCTTC
V: TRBV19; size: .; J: TRBJ2-7; D: .; CDR3: CASTSSGKRNEQYF; DNA: TGTGCCAGTACCTCCTCGGGGAAACGGAACGAGCAGTACTTC
V: TRBV7-9; size: .; J: TRBJ1-2; D: TRBD1; CDR3: CASSPGTGVDYGYTF; DNA: TGTGCCAGCAGCCCCGGGACAGGGGTTGACTATGGCTACACCTTC
V: TRBV3-1/TRBV3-2; size: .; J: TRBJ1-2; D: TRBD1; CDR3: CASSPGQNYGYTF; DNA: TGTGCCAGCAGCCCGGGACAGAACTATGGCTACACCTTC
V: TRBV2; size: few; J: TRBJ1-2; D: .; CDR3: CASSVESGGYGYTF; DNA: TGTGCCAGCAGTGTGGAGTCGGGGGGCTATGGCTACACCTTC
V: TRBV9; size: .; J: TRBJ2-3; D: .; CDR3: CASSLDSPSSTDTQYF; DNA: TGTGCCAGCAGCCTCGACAGCCCCTCTAGCACAGATACGCAGTATTTT
V: TRBV7-2; size: .; J: TRBJ2-1; D: TRBD2; CDR3: CASSLKASGASYNEQFF; DNA: TGTGCCAGCAGCTTAAAGGCTAGCGGGGCCTCCTACAATGAGCAGTTCTTC
V: TRBV11-2; size: .; J: TRBJ1-3; D: .; CDR3: CASSLGTTGNTIYF; DNA: TGTGCCAGCAGCCTCGGGACAACTGGAAACACCATATATTTT
V: TRBV11-2; size: .; J: TRBJ1-2; D: TRBD1; CDR3: CASSIPRDRGYGYTF; DNA: TGTGCCAGCAGCATCCCCCGGGACAGGGGATATGGCTACACCTTC
V: TRBV5-1; size: .; J: TRBJ2-3; D: .; CDR3: CASSPTLGTDTQYF; DNA: TGCGCCAGCAGCCCCACTTTGGGCACAGATACGCAGTATTTT
V: TRBV5-4; size: .; J: TRBJ1-2; D: .; CDR3: CASSDPRSLNYGYTF; DNA: TGTGCCAGCAGCGACCCCAGGTCCCTTAACTATGGCTACACCTTC
V: TRBV6-4; size: .; J: TRBJ1-6; D: .; CDR3: CASSPRGFNSPLHF; DNA: TGTGCCAGCAGTCCCCGGGGGTTTAATTCACCCCTCCACTTT
V: TRBV7-2; size: .; J: TRBJ1-2; D: TRBD1; CDR3: CASTRDRGRQAYGYTF; DNA: TGTGCCAGCACACGGGACAGGGGGCGTCAAGCCTATGGCTACACCTTC
V: TRBV10-3; size: .; J: TRBJ1-2; D: TRBD1; CDR3: CAISENRGLNYGYTF; DNA: TGTGCCATCAGCGAGAACAGGGGGCTTAACTATGGCTACACCTTC
V: TRBV12-3/TRBV12-4; size: .; J: TRBJ2-7; D: TRBD2; CDR3: CASSGLVQNF; DNA: TGTGCCAGCAGCGGACTAGTGCAAAACTTC
V: TRBV2; size: .; J: TRBJ2-4; D: TRBD1; CDR3: CASRSTGVAKNIQYF; DNA: TGTGCCAGCCGTTCGACAGGGGTAGCCAAAAACATTCAGTACTTC
V: TRBV3-1/TRBV3-2; size: .; J: TRBJ2-3; D: TRBD2; CDR3: CASSQVAGATDTQYF; DNA: TGTGCCAGCAGCCAAGTAGCGGGGGCCACAGATACGCAGTATTTT
V: TRBV6-5; size: .; J: TRBJ1-6; D: .; CDR3: CASSYGGTSPLHF; DNA: TGTGCCAGCAGTTACGGCGGGACTTCACCCCTCCACTTT
V: TRBV9; size: few; J: TRBJ2-3; D: TRBD1; CDR3: CASSVGPDRVSDTQYF; DNA: TGTGCCAGCAGCGTGGGACCGGACAGGGTGTCAGATACGCAGTATTTT
V: TRBV28; size: .; J: TRBJ1-1; D: .; CDR3: CASSLRGSEAFF; DNA: TGTGCCAGCAGTTTACGGGGTTCTGAAGCTTTCTTT
V: TRBV7-2; size: .; J: TRBJ2-7; D: TRBD1; CDR3: CASSWDRDYEQYF; DNA: TGTGCCAGCAGCTGGGACAGGGACTACGAGCAGTACTTC
V: TRBV5-1; size: .; J: TRBJ2-1; D: .; CDR3: CASSLGFSRAYNEQFF; DNA: TGCGCCAGCAGCTTGGGGTTTTCGCGGGCCTACAATGAGCAGTTCTTC
V: TRBV9; size: .; J: TRBJ1-2; D: .; CDR3: CASSASISPVFYGYTF; DNA: TGTGCCAGCAGCGCCTCTATTTCTCCGGTTTTCTATGGCTACACCTTC
V: TRBV27; size: .; J: TRBJ2-1; D: .; CDR3: CASSWAAYNEQFF; DNA: TGTGCCAGCAGTTGGGCAGCATACAATGAGCAGTTCTTC
V: TRBV19; size: few; J: TRBJ1-2; D: TRBD1; CDR3: CASIRTGATGYGYTF; DNA: TGTGCCAGTATCCGAACAGGGGCAACAGGCTATGGCTACACCTTC
V: TRBV12-5; size: .; J: TRBJ1-5; D: .; CDR3: CASGLTVGQGSQPQHF; DNA: TGTGCTAGTGGTTTGACCGTAGGGCAGGGGAGTCAGCCCCAGCATTTT
V: TRBV19; size: .; J: TRBJ1-1; D: TRBD1; CDR3: CASSDWTGDKNTEAFF; DNA: TGTGCCAGTAGTGATTGGACAGGGGATAAAAACACTGAAGCTTTCTTT
V: TRBV30; size: .; J: TRBJ2-1; D: .; CDR3: CAFLETREQFF; DNA: TGTGCCTTTTTGGAAACGAGGGAGCAGTTCTTC
V: TRBV7-6; size: .; J: TRBJ2-2; D: TRBD1; CDR3: CASSLRGQGINTGELFF; DNA: TGTGCCAGCAGCTTAAGGGGGCAGGGGATAAACACCGGGGAGCTGTTTTTT
V: TRBV19; size: .; J: TRBJ2-5; D: .; CDR3: CASSTLSRETQYF; DNA: TGTGCCAGTAGTACCCTTAGCCGAGAGACCCAGTACTTC
V: TRBV2; size: .; J: TRBJ2-7; D: .; CDR3: CASLLGQYEQYF; DNA: TGTGCCAGCTTGCTGGGACAATACGAGCAGTACTTC
V: TRBV10-3; size: .; J: TRBJ1-2; D: TRBD1; CDR3: CAISPGQGVYGYTF; DNA: TGTGCCATCAGCCCGGGACAGGGGGTCTATGGCTACACCTTC
V: TRBV2; size: .; J: TRBJ1-1; D: .; CDR3: CASTPGGATEAFF; DNA: TGTGCCAGCACCCCGGGGGGCGCCACTGAAGCTTTCTTT
V: TRBV27; size: .; J: TRBJ1-4; D: .; CDR3: CASSRTAGSIPQKLFF; DNA: TGTGCCAGCAGCCGTACTGCCGGGTCTATTCCTCAAAAACTGTTTTTT
V: TRBV14; size: .; J: TRBJ2-7; D: .; CDR3: CASSRPPGAKYF; DNA: TGTGCCAGCAGCCGGCCCCCCGGAGCGAAGTACTTC
V: TRBV2; size: .; J: TRBJ2-2; D: TRBD1; CDR3: CASIDGGQGGGELFF; DNA: TGTGCCAGCATCGATGGGGGACAGGGAGGCGGGGAGCTGTTTTTT
V: TRBV19; size: .; J: TRBJ1-1; D: .; CDR3: CASSEVPRMNTEAFF; DNA: TGTGCCAGTAGTGAGGTTCCACGGATGAACACTGAAGCTTTCTTT
V: TRBV19; size: .; J: TRBJ1-4; D: .; CDR3: CASSIRWPWANEKLFF; DNA: TGTGCCAGTAGTATAAGGTGGCCCTGGGCGAATGAAAAACTGTTTTTT
V: TRBV5-6; size: .; J: TRBJ1-2; D: TRBD1; CDR3: CASSPGTAIYGYTF; DNA: TGTGCCAGCAGCCCCGGGACAGCGATTTATGGCTACACCTTC
V: TRBV7-8; size: .; J: TRBJ2-4; D: .; CDR3: CASSLGPLTRDIYLAKNIQYF; DNA: TGTGCCAGCAGCTTAGGTCCCTTGACCCGAGACATTTACCTAGCCAAAAACATTCAGTACTTC
V: TRBV11-2; size: once; J: TRBJ2-7; D: .; CDR3: CASSPLSGYYEQYF; DNA: TGTGCCAGCAGCCCGTTGTCCGGTTACTACGAGCAGTACTTC